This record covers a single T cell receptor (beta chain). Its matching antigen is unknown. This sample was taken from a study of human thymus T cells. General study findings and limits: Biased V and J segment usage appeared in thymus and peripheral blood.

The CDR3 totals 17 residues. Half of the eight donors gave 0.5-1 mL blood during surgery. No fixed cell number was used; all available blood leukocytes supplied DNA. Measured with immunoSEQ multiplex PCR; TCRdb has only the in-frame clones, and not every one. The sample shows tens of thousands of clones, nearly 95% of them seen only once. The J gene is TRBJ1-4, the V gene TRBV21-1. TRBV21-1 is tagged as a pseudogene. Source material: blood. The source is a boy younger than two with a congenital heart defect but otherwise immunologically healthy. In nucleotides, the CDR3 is TGTGCCAGCAGGCTACGTTTCTACAAGGTGCATAATGAAAAACTGTTTTTT. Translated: CASRLRFYKVHNEKLFF.